This is a list of T cell receptor beta chains from one sample in a study of cytomegalovirus exposure and HLA in healthy donors. Sequencing was performed with immunoSEQ multiplex PCR; in TCRdb, only in-frame clones are kept and a portion is missing. This repertoire shows fewer than 350,000 clones, more than 75% found once; its top ten account for about 0.86%. Sequenced: PBMCs. Receptors originate from a young woman in good health and CMV-seronegative. The CDR3 runs from the conserved cysteine through the conserved F or W. Each record gives: clone size, D gene, V gene, J gene, CDR3 protein, CDR3 DNA. A D gene is named only where the DNA matches it firmly. The size of a clone is reported for some rows only, either as once, few or many, or as a class for expanded clones.

clone_size: -
d_call: -
v_call: TRBV2
j_call: TRBJ2-2
cdr3_aa: CASSLISGNTGELFF
cdr3_nt: TGTGCCAGCAGTCTAATTAGCGGAAACACCGGGGAGCTGTTTTTT

clone_size: -
d_call: TRBD1
v_call: TRBV7-2
j_call: TRBJ2-3
cdr3_aa: CASSLGQGRDTQYF
cdr3_nt: TGTGCCAGCAGCTTAGGACAGGGCAGAGATACGCAGTATTTT

clone_size: -
d_call: TRBD1
v_call: TRBV7-6
j_call: TRBJ2-7
cdr3_aa: CASSLQATGQGPYEQYF
cdr3_nt: TGTGCCAGCAGCTTACAGGCAACCGGACAGGGCCCCTACGAGCAGTACTTC

clone_size: -
d_call: TRBD1
v_call: TRBV15
j_call: TRBJ2-5
cdr3_aa: CATSGEFPGQVQETQYF
cdr3_nt: TGTGCCACCAGCGGCGAATTCCCGGGACAGGTGCAAGAGACCCAGTACTTC

clone_size: -
d_call: -
v_call: TRBV6-5
j_call: TRBJ2-1
cdr3_aa: CASRAGVRNEQFF
cdr3_nt: TGTGCCAGCAGGGCAGGGGTTAGGAATGAGCAGTTCTTC

clone_size: -
d_call: TRBD1
v_call: TRBV27
j_call: TRBJ1-2
cdr3_aa: CASSPSGQGAYGYTF
cdr3_nt: TGTGCCAGCAGCCCATCGGGACAGGGGGCCTATGGCTACACCTTC

clone_size: -
d_call: TRBD1
v_call: TRBV27
j_call: TRBJ1-1
cdr3_aa: CASSLLRGLRGVNTEAFF
cdr3_nt: TGTGCCAGCAGTTTGCTCAGGGGGCTGCGTGGCGTGAACACTGAAGCTTTCTTT

clone_size: -
d_call: -
v_call: TRBV28
j_call: TRBJ1-1
cdr3_aa: CASSLPGETEAFF
cdr3_nt: TGTGCCAGCAGTTTGCCGGGGGAAACTGAAGCTTTCTTT

clone_size: -
d_call: TRBD1
v_call: TRBV6-5
j_call: TRBJ1-1
cdr3_aa: CAIRQGPMNTEAFF
cdr3_nt: TGTGCCATCCGACAGGGGCCGATGAACACTGAAGCTTTCTTT

clone_size: -
d_call: TRBD1
v_call: TRBV6-6
j_call: TRBJ2-2
cdr3_aa: CASSPRTGGYTGELFF
cdr3_nt: TGTGCCAGCAGTCCCCGGACAGGAGGTTACACCGGGGAGCTGTTTTTT

clone_size: -
d_call: -
v_call: TRBV27
j_call: TRBJ2-3
cdr3_aa: CASSLSVATATDTQYF
cdr3_nt: TGTGCCAGCAGTTTAAGTGTGGCCACCGCCACAGATACGCAGTATTTT

clone_size: -
d_call: TRBD2
v_call: TRBV5-8
j_call: TRBJ2-1
cdr3_aa: CASSPYGGTSYNEQFF
cdr3_nt: TGTGCCAGCAGCCCTTACGGGGGGACCTCCTACAATGAGCAGTTCTTC

clone_size: -
d_call: -
v_call: TRBV27
j_call: TRBJ1-5
cdr3_aa: CASSLNPVRPQHF
cdr3_nt: TGTGCCAGCAGTTTAAATCCGGTGAGGCCCCAGCATTTT

clone_size: -
d_call: -
v_call: TRBV4-3
j_call: TRBJ1-2
cdr3_aa: CASSQGERERGYTF
cdr3_nt: TGCGCCAGCAGTCAAGGCGAAAGGGAGCGTGGCTACACCTTC

clone_size: -
d_call: -
v_call: TRBV4-3
j_call: TRBJ2-2
cdr3_aa: CASSQDSPGHGELFF
cdr3_nt: TGCGCCAGCAGCCAAGATTCTCCGGGACACGGGGAGCTGTTTTTT

clone_size: -
d_call: -
v_call: TRBV5-4
j_call: TRBJ2-7
cdr3_aa: CASSFDPLRTGISRSEQYF
cdr3_nt: TGTGCCAGCAGCTTCGACCCACTCCGCACCGGGATCTCAAGGAGCGAGCAGTACTTC

clone_size: -
d_call: TRBD2
v_call: TRBV5-4
j_call: TRBJ2-3
cdr3_aa: CASSSGTSGRGTDTQYF
cdr3_nt: TGTGCCAGCAGCTCGGGGACTAGCGGGAGGGGCACAGATACGCAGTATTTT

clone_size: -
d_call: TRBD2
v_call: TRBV18
j_call: TRBJ2-1
cdr3_aa: CASSLGQPMGGEQFF
cdr3_nt: TGTGCCAGCTCACTGGGGCAACCAATGGGAGGGGAGCAGTTCTTC

clone_size: -
d_call: -
v_call: TRBV7-2
j_call: TRBJ2-3
cdr3_aa: CASSLGSRLFTDTQYF
cdr3_nt: TGTGCCAGCAGCTTAGGTTCGCGGCTTTTCACAGATACGCAGTATTTT

clone_size: few
d_call: -
v_call: TRBV28
j_call: TRBJ1-1
cdr3_aa: CASSFGGNTEAFF
cdr3_nt: TGTGCCAGCAGTTTCGGGGGGAACACTGAAGCTTTCTTT

clone_size: -
d_call: -
v_call: TRBV6-6
j_call: TRBJ1-6
cdr3_aa: CASSYPADSPLHF
cdr3_nt: TGTGCCAGCAGTTACCCGGCGGATTCACCCCTCCACTTT

clone_size: -
d_call: -
v_call: TRBV14
j_call: TRBJ2-2
cdr3_aa: CASSSRSTRTGELFF
cdr3_nt: TGTGCCAGCAGCTCCAGAAGTACGCGGACCGGGGAGCTGTTTTTT